The entry below describes one T cell receptor (beta chain). The target antigen is unknown. Genomic DNA of each subset was evenly split across several immunoSEQ plates. Assay used: immunoSEQ multiplex PCR; TCRdb lists only in-frame clones, some missing. Counted here are 2 million to 2.5 million clones, less than 95% occurring once; the ten biggest clones make up about 0.41%. V was cut by 4 bases and J by 4 bases, with 10 bases left in between. CDR1 ENHRY and CDR2 SYGVKD come from the germline V gene. The CDR3 spans 14 residues. These data are taken from a study of shared clonotypes between healthy human individuals. Across the whole study: A donor's plate count was three for CD4 naive and three for CD4 memory; CD8 naive had two and CD8 memory one.

Study-wide results and caveats: Researchers found naive subsets generally carried larger estimated richness than memory subsets.

The chain joins TRBV10-3 to TRBJ2-2; D gene unclear. The receptor was isolated from a man between 18 and 35 years old in good health. Some clones in this sample may be carry-over from other donors' samples. The material sequenced was naive CD4+ T cells from PBMCs. This sample's subset: CD45RA+ positively selected. The CDR3 coding sequence is TGTGCCATCAGTGGAGTGCTCTCCACCGGGGAGCTGTTTTTT. Translation gives CAISGVLSTGELFF.